This TCR beta chain was sequenced for a study of cytomegalovirus exposure and HLA in healthy donors. Study-wide background: The roughly 110 validation repertoires were reported in a later analysis to have been generated on the same platform as the roughly 670 first-cohort repertoires. General study points: Researchers catalogued roughly 170 TCR beta chains as cytomegalovirus-associated. Most TCR sequences proved rare, with some public TCRs found in many donors.

Produced via immunoSEQ multiplex PCR; TCRdb's table is partial and in-frame only. The sample consists of around 150,000 clones, about 90% of them appearing once. Per germline, CDR1 SGHRS and CDR2 YFSETQ. V gave up 2 bases and J gave up 6 bases; unmatched junction bases: 7. The CDR3 spans 15 residues. With respect to this clone: Its antigen is undetermined.

The donors were in the roughly 130-subject validation cohort, distinct from the approximately 730-subject first cohort. The sequenced sample was PBMCs. V and J are TRBV5-1 and TRBJ1-2; 10 bases line up with TRBD1. The TCR sequence derives from a woman under 30 in good health and CMV-seropositive. The CDR3 nucleotides are TGCGCCAGCAGCTTCCGGGACAGGGGTTTGGATGGCTACACCTTC. It translates to CASSFRDRGLDGYTF.